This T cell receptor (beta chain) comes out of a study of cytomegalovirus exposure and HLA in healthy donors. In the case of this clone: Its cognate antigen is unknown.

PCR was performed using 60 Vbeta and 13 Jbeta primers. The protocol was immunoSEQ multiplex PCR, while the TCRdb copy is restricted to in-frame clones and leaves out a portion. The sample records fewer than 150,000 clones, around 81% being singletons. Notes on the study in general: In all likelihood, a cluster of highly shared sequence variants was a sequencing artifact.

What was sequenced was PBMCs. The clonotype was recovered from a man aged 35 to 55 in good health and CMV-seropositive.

CDR3 DNA: TGTGCCAGCAGAAGTTACCCAAGGACTGCCGGGGAGCTGTTTTTT. This encodes CASRSYPRTAGELFF. This sequence joins TRBV2 and TRBJ2-2, with D perhaps matching TRBD2 (5 bases). The V end was cut by 6 bases, the J end by 6 bases, with 17 bases between. The CDR3 has 15 amino acids. The germline V gene has CDR1 SNHLY and CDR2 FYNNEI.